The present T cell receptor beta chain was sequenced within a study of blood T cell repertoires in COVID-19. Some clones are missing from TCRdb's copy, which holds only in-frame ones; the method was immunoSEQ multiplex PCR. In the table there are approximately 200,000 clones, 82% of which are singletons. Germline V lookup: CDR1 SNHLY, CDR2 FYNNEI. The CDR3 contains 15 residues. V lost 7 bases, J lost 0 bases, and 15 bases lay in between. Across about two dozen US areas, participants ranged in age from about 18 to 90 years. The V call is TRBV2, the J call TRBJ1-1; tentative D call: TRBD1 (5 bases). This TCR was recovered from a man aged 35 to 55 who had recovered from COVID-19. What was sequenced was PBMCs or T cells enriched from blood (not recorded which). CDR3 amino acids: CASKGGAGMNTEAFF. CDR3 sequence (DNA): TGTGCCAGCAAGGGAGGGGCGGGGATGAACACTGAAGCTTTCTTT.